These 29 T cell receptor beta chains share one sample of origin, sequenced in a study of T cell changes during pregnancy in multiple sclerosis. Produced via immunoSEQ multiplex PCR; TCRdb's table is partial and in-frame only. The data contain 60,000 to 90,000 clones, around nine tenths of them singletons. Sequencing used peripheral blood, obtained in the first trimester of pregnancy. These TCRs come from a female donor in good health, enrolled as a control in a pregnancy study.

V gene TRBV27 combines with J gene TRBJ2-5; TRBD1 agrees at 8 bases. This CDR3 spans 14 amino acids. The V and J ends lost 2 bases and 4 bases, in that order; junction bases with no gene match: 3. Germline CDR1 MNHEY, CDR2 SMNVEV (reference sequence). The CDR3 loop reads CASSLQGAGETQYF. The CDR3 coding sequence is TGTGCCAGCAGTTTACAGGGGGCTGGAGAGACCCAGTACTTC.

The chain couples TRBV27 to TRBJ2-2; the match to TRBD2 covers 11 bases. There are 20 residues in the CDR3. Germline CDR1 and CDR2: MNHEY and SMNVEV (reference sequence). Trimming at V came to 4 bases and at J to 2 bases, leaving 15 bases not matched to a gene. This chain's CDR3 is CASSSFGTSGSYPNTGELFF. The CDR3 region has the DNA TGTGCCAGCAGTTCTTTTGGGACTAGCGGCTCCTATCCCAACACCGGGGAGCTGTTTTTT.

CDR3 coding DNA: TGTGCCAGCAGTATCCGCAGGGGGTCCTTGGCCTACGAGCAGTACTTC. This codes for CASSIRRGSLAYEQYF. The V call is TRBV27, the J call TRBJ2-7; 7 nucleotides agree with TRBD1. The V gene's germline CDR1 is MNHEY and CDR2 SMNVEV (reference sequence). The ends lost 5 bases at V and 2 bases at J; junction bases unmatched: 12. This CDR3 region has 16 residues.

The J gene is TRBJ1-4, the V gene TRBV10-2; D ambiguous. The germline V and J ends were trimmed by 2 bases and 7 bases, with 11 bases remaining between them. This CDR3 is built from 14 residues. Germline V gives CDR1 WSHSY, CDR2 SAAADI. The CDR3 DNA reads as TGCGCCAGCAGTGAGGTTCGGGGAGGTGAAAAACTGTTTTTT. Translating it yields CASSEVRGGEKLFF.

The gene calls are TRBV28 and TRBJ2-7; possible D gene TRBD2, 5 bases. Trimming left V 3 bases short and J 0 bases short, with 9 bases between. CDR1 is MDHEN and CDR2 is SYDVKM in the germline V gene. The CDR3 sequence is 14 residues long. CDR3 amino acids: CASSFGVSSYEQYF. In nucleotides, the CDR3 is TGTGCCAGCAGTTTCGGGGTGAGCTCCTACGAGCAGTACTTC.

The chain recombines TRBV29-1 with TRBJ2-7, with 7 bases aligning to TRBD2. The junction had 8 bases not matched to a gene; V was cut back by 5 bases and J by 10 bases. Germline CDR1 is SQVTM and CDR2 is ANQGSEA. This CDR3 contains 11 residues. DNA for the CDR3: TGCAGCGTTCTACTTAGCGGGCTTCAGTACTTC. Translating it yields CSVLLSGLQYF.

J is TRBJ2-7 and V is TRBV18; D is possibly TRBD1 (6 bases). Deletions cut 3 bases from V and 2 bases from J, with 14 bases between. This CDR3 has 15 amino acids. Germline V gives CDR1 KGHSH, CDR2 LQKENI. CDR3 DNA sequence: TGTGCCAGCTCACCCGCCCGGGACATCGCCTACGAGCAGTACTTC. This sequence encodes CASSPARDIAYEQYF.

This clone has just a few counts. CDR3 residues: CASSYHPTLATYEQYF. The DNA of the CDR3 is TGTGCCAGCAGCTACCACCCCACGCTAGCGACCTACGAGCAGTACTTC. V usage is TRBV6-5 and J usage is TRBJ2-7, with TRBD2 as a possible D gene (6 bases). Germline CDR1 and CDR2: MNHEY and SVGAGI. V lost 6 bases to trimming and J lost 2 bases, with 20 bases between them. The CDR3 totals 16 residues.

CDR3 in DNA: TGTGCCAGAAGCTTGGGACTAGCGGGAGCCCAAGGCCACGAGCAGTACTTC. It is translated as CARSLGLAGAQGHEQYF. The V and J genes are TRBV5-3 and TRBJ2-7; 12 nucleotides line up with TRBD2. TRBV5-3 is recorded as an ORF, its role being uncertain. The CDR3 consists of 17 residues. V lost 0 bases and J lost 5; bases outside the gene matches: 9.

The chain is built from TRBV5-4 and TRBJ2-3, with TRBD2 identical over 14 bases. The CDR3 runs 16 residues. Unmatched junction bases numbered 6, after V lost 1 base and J lost 8 bases. Germline values: CDR1 SGHNT, CDR2 YYREEE (reference sequence). CDR3 DNA: TGTGCCAGCAGCTTGCCGGGACTAGCGGGAGTGGGTACGCAGTATTTT. It is translated as CASSLPGLAGVGTQYF.

The CDR3 nucleotides are TGCGCCAGCAGCTTCCTAGCGGGAGAAGAGACCCAGTACTTC. Translated: CASSFLAGEETQYF. The chain uses TRBV5-1 and TRBJ2-5; 10 nucleotides agree with TRBD2. The CDR3 loop spans 14 amino acids. Germline V gene lookup returns CDR1 SGHRS and CDR2 YFSETQ. Losses at the gene ends were 2 bases for V and 3 bases for J; bases not matched to a gene: 1. Full variable domain (remainder filled in from reference TRBV5-1 and TRBJ2-5): KAGVTQTPRYLIKTRGQQVTLSCSPISGHRSVSWYQQTPGQGLQFLFEYFSETQRNKGNFPGRFSGRQFSNSRSEMNVSTLELGDSALYLCASSFLAGEETQYFGPGTRLLVL.

The chain joins TRBV5-1 to TRBJ1-2; a weak D match, TRBD1 (5 bases). V was pared by 4 bases and J by 4 bases, with 17 bases between. Germline CDR1 SGHRS, CDR2 YFSETQ. This CDR3 has 15 amino acids. Written as DNA, the CDR3 is TGCGCCAGCAGCCCCCAACAGGAGAGAGGCTATGGCTACACCTTC. Protein: CASSPQQERGYGYTF.

The rearrangement joins TRBV2 to TRBJ2-2; D gene ambiguous. The CDR3 is 14 amino acids. CDR1 and CDR2 (germline): SNHLY, FYNNEI. Trimming removed 6 bases at V and 0 bases at J, with 8 bases between. Here the CDR3 reads CASRLAANTGELFF. The CDR3 nucleotides read TGTGCCAGCAGGTTAGCCGCGAACACCGGGGAGCTGTTTTTT.

Regarding this clone: Other nucleotide sequences in the sample specify the same CDR3. V usage is TRBV6-1 and J usage is TRBJ2-1, with 7 positions matching TRBD1. The germline V gene has CDR1 MNHNS and CDR2 SASEGT. The V gene end was trimmed by 2 bases and the J gene end by 0 bases; junction bases not matched to a gene: 1. The CDR3 length is 15 residues. CDR3 region: CASSERDSSYNEQFF. In DNA, the CDR3 is TGTGCCAGCAGTGAAAGGGACAGCTCCTACAATGAGCAGTTCTTC.

The rearrangement joins TRBV27 to TRBJ2-3; no firm D call. Trimming took off 3 bases at V and 11 bases at J, with 15 bases between the two ends. The CDR3 totals 13 residues. Germline CDR1 is MNHEY and CDR2 is SMNVEV (reference sequence). The CDR3 DNA sequence: TGTGCCAGCAGTTTCGGTCAGCCCGCGGAGCAGTATTTT. It is translated as CASSFGQPAEQYF.

In DNA form, the CDR3 reads TGTGCCAGCAGCTCACAGGGGCAATACTATGGCTACACCTTC. Its protein product is CASSSQGQYYGYTF. The chain recombines TRBV7-2 with TRBJ1-2; the match to TRBD1 covers 7 bases. CDR3 length: 14 residues. The V segment lost 4 bases and the J segment 3 bases; nucleotides outside the gene matches: 5. In germline, CDR1 is SGHTA, CDR2 FQGNSA.

The chain recombines TRBV6-5 with TRBJ2-3, with 7 bases matching TRBD2. Germline-derived CDR1 and CDR2 are MNHEY and SVGAGI. This CDR3 spans 13 amino acids. Trimming cost V 6 bases and J 6 bases; bases outside gene matches: 6. The CDR3 coding sequence is TGTGCCAGCAGCCCCGGGGGAGGGGATACGCAGTATTTT. Its protein product is CASSPGGGDTQYF.

This sequence joins TRBV28 and TRBJ1-3, with TRBD1 matching over 8 bases. Germline lookup yields CDR1 MDHEN and CDR2 SYDVKM. The CDR3 spans 16 residues. V was clipped by 4 bases and J by 8 bases; unmatched bases: 13. The CDR3 loop reads CASSSLGTGTPYTIYF. The CDR3 DNA is TGTGCCAGCAGTTCCCTCGGGACAGGAACTCCCTACACCATATATTTT.

The gene calls are TRBV7-6 and TRBJ1-5; 7 positions agree with TRBD1. V lost 5 bases to trimming and J lost 4 bases; unmatched junction nucleotides: 8. The CDR3 has 15 residues. Germline V CDR1 and CDR2: SGHVS, FNYEAQ. The CDR3 spells CASSVRAGGNQPQHF. CDR3 DNA sequence: TGTGCCAGCAGCGTACGGGCAGGGGGTAATCAGCCCCAGCATTTT.

The rearrangement links TRBV28 to TRBJ1-4; no definite D call. CDR1 and CDR2 from the germline V gene are MDHEN and SYDVKM. The CDR3 length is 15 residues. Between the trimmed V and J ends, which lost 3 bases and 6 bases, there was a span of 14 bases. As DNA, the CDR3 is TGTGCCAGCAGTTTTGAGACATTAGCGGATGAAAAACTGTTTTTT. This encodes CASSFETLADEKLFF.

The chain uses TRBV11-2 and TRBJ1-1; 9 positions agree with TRBD1. The V gene's germline CDR1 is SGHAT and CDR2 FQNNGV. Trimming removed 6 bases from V and 7 bases from J; junction bases left unmatched: 12. The CDR3 runs to 15 residues. CDR3 region: CASSSKQGAPNEAFF. DNA for the CDR3: TGTGCCAGCAGTTCAAAACAGGGGGCGCCGAATGAAGCTTTCTTT.

The chain joins TRBV28 to TRBJ2-7; D may be TRBD1 (6 bases). Trimming pared 6 bases from V and 1 base from J, leaving 16 bases between. The CDR3 is 15 amino acids. Germline lookup yields CDR1 MDHEN and CDR2 SYDVKM. The CDR3 loop reads CASSPGQSTSYEQYF. The CDR3 bases are TGTGCCAGCAGCCCAGGACAGTCAACTTCCTACGAGCAGTACTTC.

This chain links TRBV28 with TRBJ2-7, with 8 bases identical to TRBD1. Germline-derived CDR1 and CDR2 are MDHEN and SYDVKM. The CDR3 length is 13 residues. V lost 3 bases to trimming and J lost 5 bases; unmatched junction nucleotides: 3. The CDR3 nucleotides read TGTGCCAGCAGTTTCAAGGACAGGGACGAGCAGTACTTC. Its translation: CASSFKDRDEQYF.

The chain recombines TRBV6-1 with TRBJ1-5; D is undetermined. Trimming stripped 1 base from V and 3 bases from J, with 7 bases between. Germline CDR1 reads MNHNS; CDR2 reads SASEGT. The CDR3 extends over 14 amino acids. The CDR3 region is CASSEVRVNQPQHF. CDR3 bases: TGTGCCAGCAGTGAAGTGAGGGTCAATCAGCCCCAGCATTTT.

This chain links TRBV7-9 with TRBJ2-2; D is possibly TRBD2 (5 bases). Trimming shortened V by 1 base and J by 3 bases, and 9 bases separated the two germline ends. This CDR3 has 15 residues. Germline CDR1 is SEHNR and CDR2 is FQNEAQ (reference sequence). CDR3 residues: CASSLGGRDTGELFF. In DNA form, the CDR3 reads TGTGCCAGCAGCTTAGGAGGGAGAGACACCGGGGAGCTGTTTTTT.

The rearrangement uses TRBV10-3 and TRBJ2-7; 11 bases align to TRBD1. The CDR3 contains 15 residues. The V gene's germline CDR1 is ENHRY and CDR2 SYGVKD. V shed 3 bases, J shed 4 bases, and the junction held 5 bases outside the gene matches. The CDR3 bases are TGTGCCATCAGTGACTTCGGACAGGGGGCTTACGAGCAGTACTTC. Translated: CAISDFGQGAYEQYF.

This chain joins TRBV7-9 and TRBJ2-2; 9 nucleotides align to TRBD2. This CDR3 contains 19 residues. Trimming cost V 8 bases and J 1 base; bases outside gene matches: 17. In germline, CDR1 is SEHNR, CDR2 FQNEAQ (reference sequence). This CDR3 reads CASVRGTSIIAGNTGELFF. The DNA for the CDR3 is TGTGCCAGCGTTCGTGGGACTAGCATAATAGCGGGGAACACCGGGGAGCTGTTTTTT.

This clone was seen a single time. The chain recombines TRBV6-1 with TRBJ2-7; D unresolved. This CDR3 contains 13 residues. The germline V and J ends were trimmed by 2 bases and 5 bases, with 10 bases remaining between them. CDR1 MNHNS and CDR2 SASEGT come from the germline V gene. The CDR3 protein is CASSELPPDEQYF. The CDR3 coding sequence is TGTGCCAGCAGTGAACTCCCCCCCGACGAGCAGTACTTC.

The CDR3: CAISAGASSTDTQYF. The CDR3 DNA follows: TGTGCCATCAGTGCAGGGGCAAGTAGCACAGATACGCAGTATTTT. V and J are TRBV10-3 and TRBJ2-3, with D possibly matching TRBD1 (6 bases). V was pared by 4 bases and J by 0 bases, with 11 bases between. The CDR3 runs to 15 residues. CDR1 is ENHRY and CDR2 is SYGVKD in the germline V gene.